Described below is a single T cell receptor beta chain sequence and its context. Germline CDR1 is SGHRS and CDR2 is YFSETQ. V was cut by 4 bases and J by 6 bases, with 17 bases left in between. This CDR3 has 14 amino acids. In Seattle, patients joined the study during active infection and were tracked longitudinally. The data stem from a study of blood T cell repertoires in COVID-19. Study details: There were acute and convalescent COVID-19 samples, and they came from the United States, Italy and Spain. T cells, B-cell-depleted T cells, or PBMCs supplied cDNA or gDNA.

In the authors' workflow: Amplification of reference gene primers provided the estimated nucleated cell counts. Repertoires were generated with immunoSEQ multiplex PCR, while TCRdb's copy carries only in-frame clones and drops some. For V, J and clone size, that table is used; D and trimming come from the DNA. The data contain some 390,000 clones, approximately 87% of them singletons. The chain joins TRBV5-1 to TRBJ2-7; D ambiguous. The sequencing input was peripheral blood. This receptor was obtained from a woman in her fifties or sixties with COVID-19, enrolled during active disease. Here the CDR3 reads CASSATETPGEQYF. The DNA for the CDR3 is TGCGCCAGCAGCGCAACAGAGACCCCCGGCGAGCAGTACTTC.